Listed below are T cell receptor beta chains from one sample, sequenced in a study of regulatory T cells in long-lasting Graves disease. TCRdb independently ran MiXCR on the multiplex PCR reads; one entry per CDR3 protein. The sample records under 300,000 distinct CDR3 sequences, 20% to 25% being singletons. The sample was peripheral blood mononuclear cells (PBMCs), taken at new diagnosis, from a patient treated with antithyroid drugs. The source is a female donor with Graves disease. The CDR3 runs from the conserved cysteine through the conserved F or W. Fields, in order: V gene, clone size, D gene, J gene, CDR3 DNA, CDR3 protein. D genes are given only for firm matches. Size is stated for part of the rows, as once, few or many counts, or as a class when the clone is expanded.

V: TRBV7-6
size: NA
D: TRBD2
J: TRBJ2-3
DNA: TGTGCCAGCAGCTTAGAGAGCGGGATTAGATCCTCAGATACGCAGTATTTT
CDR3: CASSLESGIRSSDTQYF

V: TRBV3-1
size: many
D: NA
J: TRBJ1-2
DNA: TGTGCCAGCAGCCACCGGGACGATGGCTATGGCTACACCTTC
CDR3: CASSHRDDGYGYTF

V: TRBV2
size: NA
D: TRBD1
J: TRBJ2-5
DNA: TGTGCCAGCAGGCAGTCAGGGGGCGGGCAGACCCAGTACTTC
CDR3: CASRQSGGGQTQYF

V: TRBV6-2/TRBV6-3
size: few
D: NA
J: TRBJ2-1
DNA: TGTGCCAGCAGGACGGGACCTAGCTCCTACAATGAGCAGTTCTTC
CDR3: CASRTGPSSYNEQFF

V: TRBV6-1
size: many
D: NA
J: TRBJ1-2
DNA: TGTGCCAGCAGATCCGGGGGTCTGGTCGGCTACACCTTC
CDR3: CASRSGGLVGYTF

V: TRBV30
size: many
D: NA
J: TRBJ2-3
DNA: TGTGCCTGGAGTGTAGTCGGATACCCCACAGATACGCAGTATTTT
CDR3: CAWSVVGYPTDTQYF

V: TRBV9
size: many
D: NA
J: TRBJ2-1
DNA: TGTGCCAGCAGCCGAGACAGATACAATGAGCAGTTCTTC
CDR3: CASSRDRYNEQFF

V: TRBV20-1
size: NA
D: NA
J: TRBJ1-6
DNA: TGCAGTGCTAGAAGAGGGGATACAAATTCACCCCTCCACTTT
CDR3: CSARRGDTNSPLHF

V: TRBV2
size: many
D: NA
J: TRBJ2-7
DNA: TGTGCCAGCAGTGAAGCGTCTGGGGCCGGGTACGAGCAGTACTTC
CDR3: CASSEASGAGYEQYF

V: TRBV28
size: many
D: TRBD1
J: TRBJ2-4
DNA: TGTGCCAGCAGTTTAACAGGGGGTTTCGCCAAAAACATTCAGTACTTC
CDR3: CASSLTGGFAKNIQYF

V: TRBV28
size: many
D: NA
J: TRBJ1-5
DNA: TGTGCCAGCAGTCCGAGGACCGGACAGCCCCAGCATTTT
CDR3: CASSPRTGQPQHF

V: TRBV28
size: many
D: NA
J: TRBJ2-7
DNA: TGTGCCAGCAGTTTTACGGGACTCGAGCAGTACTTC
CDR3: CASSFTGLEQYF

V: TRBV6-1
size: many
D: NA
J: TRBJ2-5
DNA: TGTGCCAGCATAGGAACCGAGACCCAGTACTTC
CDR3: CASIGTETQYF

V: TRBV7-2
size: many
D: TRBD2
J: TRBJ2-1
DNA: TGTGCCAGCAGCCCAGCGGGGTACCGCAATGAGCAGTTCTTC
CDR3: CASSPAGYRNEQFF

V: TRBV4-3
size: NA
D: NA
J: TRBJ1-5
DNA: TGCGCCAGCAGCCAAGTTCTTACGGGATATCAGCCCCAGCATTTT
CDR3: CASSQVLTGYQPQHF

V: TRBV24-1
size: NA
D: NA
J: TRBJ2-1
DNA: TGTGCCACCAGTGATTTCAGAGGGTCTGAGTTCTTC
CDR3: CATSDFRGSEFF

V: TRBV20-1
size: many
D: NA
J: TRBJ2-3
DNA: TGCAGTGCTAGAGCAGTCTCAGGGATGTTTGCTAGCACAGATACGCAGTATTTT
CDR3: CSARAVSGMFASTDTQYF

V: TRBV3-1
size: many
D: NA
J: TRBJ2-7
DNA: TGTGCCAGCAGCCAAGATCTCCACTCCTACGAGCAGTACTTC
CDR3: CASSQDLHSYEQYF

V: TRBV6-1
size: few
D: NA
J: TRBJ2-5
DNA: TGTGCCAGCAGTGAGTCGGGGTACTCTGGGGAGACCCAGTACTTC
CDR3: CASSESGYSGETQYF

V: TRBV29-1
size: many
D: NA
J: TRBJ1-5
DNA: TGCAGCGTTGCCCAGGGTATCAATCAGCCCCAGCATTTT
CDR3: CSVAQGINQPQHF

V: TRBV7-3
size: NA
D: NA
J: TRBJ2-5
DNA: TGTGCCAGCAGCTTAGACTACGGCGGGACCCAGTACTTC
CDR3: CASSLDYGGTQYF

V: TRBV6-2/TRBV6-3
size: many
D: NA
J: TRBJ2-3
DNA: TGTGCCAGCAGTCTTACCCCTAACAGGGGAGGGAGCACAGATACGCAGTATTTT
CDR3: CASSLTPNRGGSTDTQYF

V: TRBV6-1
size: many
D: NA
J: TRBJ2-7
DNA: TGTGCCAGCAGTGTCAGGGCGACCTACGAGCAGTACTTC
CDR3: CASSVRATYEQYF

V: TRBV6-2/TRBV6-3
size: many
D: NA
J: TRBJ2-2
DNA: TGTGCCAGCAGTTACTGGGGAAGGGCCGGGGAGCTGTTTTTT
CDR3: CASSYWGRAGELFF

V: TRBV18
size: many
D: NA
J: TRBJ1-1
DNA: TGTGCCAGCTCACCACAGAAGAACACTGAAGCTTTCTTT
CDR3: CASSPQKNTEAFF

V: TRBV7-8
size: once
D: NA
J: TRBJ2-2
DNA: TGTGCCAGCAGCTTAGTCATCGGCGGTAGAGGGGGGGCCTTCCACGGGGAGCTGTTTTTT
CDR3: CASSLVIGGRGGAFHGELFF

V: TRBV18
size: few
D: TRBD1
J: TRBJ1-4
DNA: TGTGCCAGCTCACCATACACAGGGGAAGAGGAAAAACTGTTTTTT
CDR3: CASSPYTGEEEKLFF